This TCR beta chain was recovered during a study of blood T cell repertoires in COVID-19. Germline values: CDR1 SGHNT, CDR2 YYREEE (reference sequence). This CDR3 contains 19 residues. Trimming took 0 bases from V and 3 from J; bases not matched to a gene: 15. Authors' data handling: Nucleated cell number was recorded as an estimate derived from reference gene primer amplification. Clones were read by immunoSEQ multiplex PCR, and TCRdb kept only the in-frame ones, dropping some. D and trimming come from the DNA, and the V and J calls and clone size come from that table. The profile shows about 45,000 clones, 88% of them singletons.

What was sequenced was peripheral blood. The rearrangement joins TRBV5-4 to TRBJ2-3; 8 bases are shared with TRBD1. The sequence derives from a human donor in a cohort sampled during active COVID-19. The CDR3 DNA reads TGTGCCAGCAGCTTGGGGGCCGTGGTGTCGGACAGGGATACAGATACGCAGTATTTT. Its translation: CASSLGAVVSDRDTDTQYF.